This T cell receptor beta chain appears in the sequencing data of a study of read filtering for tumor transcriptome and immune sequencing. The overall study: Among patients, 17 to 20 were male and approximately 15 female, aged roughly 45 to 80 (mean about 71). Revised staging placed eight or nine patients in R-ISS I, 15 to 20 in II, 7 in III.

This library used approximately 390 ng RNA and molecular barcoded adaptors spanning alpha/delta and beta/gamma chains. MiXCR, applied by TCRdb to the reads, yields one record per CDR3 protein. The repertoire has about 57,000 distinct CDR3 sequences, under 25% of them found once; the top ten carry roughly a sixth. V lost 6 bases to trimming and J lost 3 bases, with 11 bases between them. This CDR3 is 14 amino acids long. Germline lookup yields CDR1 SGHTA and CDR2 FQGTGA. This rearrangement joins TRBV7-3 to TRBJ2-2, with D hard to call. The receptor was derived from a donor at least 40 years old with multiple myeloma. Sequencing used a population of CD138-negative cells sorted from bone marrow. DNA of the CDR3: TGTGCCAGCAGTTCCGGGCTAGACACCGGGGAGCTGTTTTTT. Its protein product is CASSSGLDTGELFF.